This T cell receptor beta chain stems from a study of breast tumors, draining lymph nodes, adjacent tissues. Study-wide results and caveats: Findings are consistent with lymph node origin and intratumoral expansion of most tumor T cells. Data only fit, rather than demonstrated, lymph node origin of most tumor T cells. Compared with basal-like, luminal-like tumors shared significantly more repertoire with nontumor tissue. Compared with lymph nodes, tumors were less diverse; compared with nontumor tissue, more.

Germline-derived CDR1 and CDR2 are SGHTA and FQGTGA. The CDR3 spans 14 residues. The V end lost 2 bases, the J end lost 4 bases, and 11 bases lay between the germline ends. This clonotype was counted at least ten times. What it binds is unknown. Each CDR3 protein gets one entry after TCRdb re-called the multiplex PCR reads with MiXCR. The sample records under 70,000 distinct CDR3 sequences, approximately 40% being singletons. The chain carries TRBV7-3 and TRBJ2-5; D perhaps matches TRBD1 (6 bases). The sequenced sample consisted of breast tumor tissue. The clonotype comes from a female donor with breast cancer. Some clones in this sample may be carry-over from other donors' samples. CDR3 amino acids: CASSLQGFGETQYF. CDR3 DNA sequence: TGTGCCAGCAGCTTACAGGGGTTTGGAGAGACCCAGTACTTC.